The T cell receptor (beta chain) described here comes from a study of T cells in localized non-small cell lung cancer. General study findings and limits: Uninvolved neighboring lung showed the greatest T cell clonality, exceeding tumor. Out of the top 100 tumor clones, a median around 50 were seen in adjacent lung. Longer overall survival was seen with higher T cell density measured in blood.

Comments on this clone: Its antigen remains unknown. At the DNA level, this CDR3 is encoded by other sequences in the same sample as well.

V was pared by 6 bases and J by 0 bases, with 12 bases between. The CDR3 spans 14 residues. Per the germline V gene, CDR1 is SNHLY and CDR2 is FYNNEI. TCRdb's copy holds only in-frame clones and misses some; the assay was immunoSEQ multiplex PCR. The sample records about 79,000 clones, more than 75% being singletons. The sequence was obtained from a woman aged 40 to 75 with stage I squamous cell lung carcinoma. V gene TRBV2 combines with J gene TRBJ2-7, with a tentative D call TRBD2 (7 bases). The specimen was peripheral blood, collected before any cancer treatment. CDR3 residues: CASRGRGHSYEQYF. CDR3 DNA sequence: TGTGCCAGCAGGGGGCGGGGGCACTCCTACGAGCAGTACTTC.